Included here is one TCR beta chain sequence, with context. Trimming stripped 3 bases from V and 1 base from J, with 7 bases between. The CDR3 runs 14 residues. Germline CDR1 reads SGHRS; CDR2 reads YFSETQ. Libraries were prepared by immunoSEQ multiplex PCR; TCRdb keeps only in-frame clonotypes and omits some of them. The profile covers about 170,000 clones, with about nine tenths appearing a single time and 9.5% to 12% taken by the ten largest. The data stem from a study of blood T cell repertoires in COVID-19. Material for sequencing was peripheral blood. V gene TRBV5-1 combines with J gene TRBJ2-2; weak D call: TRBD1 (6 bases). The clonotype was recovered from a woman aged 55-69 years with COVID-19, enrolled during active disease. The CDR3 region is CASSSGQNTGELFF. DNA of the CDR3: TGCGCCAGCAGCTCGGGACAGAACACCGGGGAGCTGTTTTTT.